This T cell receptor (beta chain) was sequenced during a study of blood T cells in healthy people across ages. Study-wide context: T cells yielded about one barcoded beta molecule per two cells through template switching. The study's findings and limits: Getting older went along with TCR beta diversity per million T cells dropping roughly linearly.

This clonotype has at least ten counts. The antigen remains unidentified. Sample-barcoded 5' priming and a J-beta primer mix drove a second PCR of roughly 6 to 12 cycles. A single record per CDR3 protein comes from TCRdb applying MiXCR to the 5' RACE reads. This sample has about 2 million distinct CDR3 sequences; 40% to 55% occur once, and the top ten carry about 2.1%. The CDR3 extends over 15 amino acids. Germline CDR1 SGHAT, CDR2 FQNNGV. The V end lost 6 bases, the J end lost 1 base, and 15 bases lay between the germline ends. The source material was blood. The TCR comes from a woman aged 40 to 50 in good health. The chain is built from TRBV11-2 and TRBJ2-5; maybe TRBD1 (5 bases). CDR3 nucleotide sequence: TGTGCCAGCAGTCGGAGACAGTCAACCCAAGAGACCCAGTACTTC. This encodes CASSRRQSTQETQYF.